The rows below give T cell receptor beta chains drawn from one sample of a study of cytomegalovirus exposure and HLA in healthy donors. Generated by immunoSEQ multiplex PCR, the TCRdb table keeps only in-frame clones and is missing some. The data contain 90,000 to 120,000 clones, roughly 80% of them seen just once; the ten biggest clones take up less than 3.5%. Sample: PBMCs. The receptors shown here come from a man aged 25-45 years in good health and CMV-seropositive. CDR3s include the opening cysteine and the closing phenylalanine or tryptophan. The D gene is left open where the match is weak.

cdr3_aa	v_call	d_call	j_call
CASSIHQALSNEKLFF	TRBV19	-	TRBJ1-4
CASRLQVTGEQFF	TRBV19	-	TRBJ2-1
CASSFSGYEQYF	TRBV7-9	-	TRBJ2-7
CASTRTGHGANGLTF	TRBV11-2	TRBD1	TRBJ2-6
CASSSNLGGVGEAFF	TRBV7-8	-	TRBJ1-1
CASSWTGGLETQYF	TRBV7-2	TRBD1	TRBJ2-5
CASSLIGGEQYF	TRBV28	-	TRBJ2-5
CASSVMTGTLRNEQYF	TRBV9	TRBD1	TRBJ2-7
CASSGRTGGKTFF	TRBV5-6	TRBD1	TRBJ1-1
CASNPGGVSYNEQFF	TRBV19	TRBD2	TRBJ2-1
CASSPLLQETQYF	TRBV6-1	-	TRBJ2-5
CASSYDRGPSYEQYF	TRBV6-5	TRBD1	TRBJ2-7
CASSLVGAGANYEQYF	TRBV5-8	-	TRBJ2-7